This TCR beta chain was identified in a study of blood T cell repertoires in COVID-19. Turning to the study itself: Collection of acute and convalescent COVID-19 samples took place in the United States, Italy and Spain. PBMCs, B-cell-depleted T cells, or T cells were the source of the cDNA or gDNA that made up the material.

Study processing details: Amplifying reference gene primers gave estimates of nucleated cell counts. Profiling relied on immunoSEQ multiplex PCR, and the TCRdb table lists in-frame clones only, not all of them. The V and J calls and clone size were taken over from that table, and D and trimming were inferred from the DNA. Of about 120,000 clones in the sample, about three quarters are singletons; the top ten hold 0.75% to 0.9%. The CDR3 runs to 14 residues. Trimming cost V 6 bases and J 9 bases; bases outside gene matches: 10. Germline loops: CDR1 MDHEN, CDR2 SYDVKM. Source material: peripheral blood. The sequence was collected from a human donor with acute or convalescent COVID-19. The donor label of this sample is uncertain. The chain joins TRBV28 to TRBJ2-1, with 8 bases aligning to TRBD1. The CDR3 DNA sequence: TGTGCCAGCAGACTCGGACAGGGCCAAGGTGAGCAGTTCTTC. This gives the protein CASRLGQGQGEQFF.